This TCR beta chain originates from a study of cytomegalovirus exposure and HLA in healthy donors. Findings and limits, study-wide: Later analysis found that TCR beta chains associated with HLA were more clonally expanded than other, equally common chains. A later analysis linked about 17,000 TCR beta sequences to HLA alleles at 0.05 false discovery rate. Previous analysis showed most TCR beta V segments were productive about 87% or about 30% of the time. A later analysis found common viral pathogens apparently linked to several of the most significant clusters.

The CDR3 length is 16 residues. With 3 bases removed from V and 0 bases from J, the gap between germline ends came to 14 bases. Germline V lookup: CDR1 SGHTS, CDR2 YDEGEE. Comments on this clone: Its cognate antigen is unknown.

PCR amplification relied on 60 Vbeta primers (plus 13 Jbeta primers). TCRdb's table, derived via immunoSEQ multiplex PCR, lists solely in-frame clones and lacks some. The sample contains about 180,000 clones, roughly 85% of which appear only once. The J gene is TRBJ2-3, the V gene TRBV5-8, with D tentatively TRBD1 (7 bases). The sample was PBMCs. This TCR was recovered from a woman in her thirties or forties in good health and CMV-seronegative. The CDR3 region is CASSSTTGTSTDTQYF. CDR3 bases: TGTGCCAGCAGCTCGACGACAGGGACTAGCACAGATACGCAGTATTTT.